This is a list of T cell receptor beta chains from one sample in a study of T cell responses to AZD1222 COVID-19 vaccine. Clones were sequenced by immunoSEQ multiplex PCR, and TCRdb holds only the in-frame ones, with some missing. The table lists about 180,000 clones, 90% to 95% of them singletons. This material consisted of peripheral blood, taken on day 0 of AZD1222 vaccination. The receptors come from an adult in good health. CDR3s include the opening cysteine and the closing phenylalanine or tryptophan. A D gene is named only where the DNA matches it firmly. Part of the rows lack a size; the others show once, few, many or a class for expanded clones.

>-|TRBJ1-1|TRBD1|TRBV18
CASSPPGQRNTEAFF
TGTGCCAGCTCACCACCGGGACAGCGGAACACTGAAGCTTTCTTT
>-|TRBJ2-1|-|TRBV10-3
CATETAGFNEQFF
TGTGCCACCGAGACTGCTGGATTCAATGAGCAGTTCTTC
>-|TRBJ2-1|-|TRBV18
CASSPGRELLSWNEQFF
TGTGCCAGCTCACCGGGCCGGGAATTACTCTCTTGGAATGAGCAGTTCTTC
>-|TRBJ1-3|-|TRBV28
CASTRARGYGNTIYF
TGTGCCAGCACCCGGGCCCGGGGCTATGGAAACACCATATATTTT
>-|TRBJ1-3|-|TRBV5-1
CASSWGLEHPGNTIYF
TGCGCCAGCAGCTGGGGACTGGAGCACCCCGGAAACACCATATATTTT
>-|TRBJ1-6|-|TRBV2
CASSALQDSPLHF
TGTGCCAGCAGCGCCCTTCAGGATTCACCCCTCCACTTT
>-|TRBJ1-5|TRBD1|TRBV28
CASSWGSGGDQPQHF
TGTGCCAGCAGTTGGGGGTCAGGGGGCGATCAGCCCCAGCATTTT
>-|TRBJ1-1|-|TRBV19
CASSIWSGNTEAFF
TGTGCCAGTAGTATCTGGAGCGGAAACACTGAAGCTTTCTTT
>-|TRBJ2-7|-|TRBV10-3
CAISESIRQVDLEQYF
TGTGCCATCAGTGAGTCTATCAGACAGGTCGATCTCGAGCAGTACTTC
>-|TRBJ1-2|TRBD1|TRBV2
CASSEISTGATNYGYTF
TGTGCCAGCAGTGAAATTTCGACAGGGGCTACTAACTATGGCTACACCTTC
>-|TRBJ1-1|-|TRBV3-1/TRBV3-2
CASSQDWGNTEAFF
TGTGCCAGCAGCCAAGACTGGGGGAACACTGAAGCTTTCTTT
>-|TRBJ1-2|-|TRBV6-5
CASPKTLNYGYTF
TGTGCCAGCCCTAAGACACTCAACTATGGCTACACCTTC
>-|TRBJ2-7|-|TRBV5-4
CASSLAGVNQYEQYF
TGTGCCAGCAGCTTGGCAGGGGTGAACCAATACGAGCAGTACTTC
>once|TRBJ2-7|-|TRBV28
CASLGAPSYEQYF
TGTGCCAGCCTTGGGGCTCCGTCCTACGAGCAGTACTTC
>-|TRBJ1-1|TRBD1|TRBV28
CASRPQGAPLTEAFF
TGTGCCAGCAGGCCTCAGGGGGCCCCACTGACTGAAGCTTTCTTT
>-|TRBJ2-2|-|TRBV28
CASSQGRAGELFF
TGTGCCAGCAGTCAGGGAAGGGCCGGGGAGCTGTTTTTT
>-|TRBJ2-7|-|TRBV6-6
CASSPGGTHSYEQYF
TGTGCCAGCAGCCCAGGAGGGACCCACTCCTACGAGCAGTACTTC
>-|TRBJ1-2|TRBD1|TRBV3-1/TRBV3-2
CASGTGASSYGYTF
TGTGCCAGCGGTACAGGGGCCTCCTCCTATGGCTACACCTTC
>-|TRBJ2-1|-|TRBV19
CASSIGGHYNEQFF
TGTGCCAGTAGTATAGGAGGACATTACAATGAGCAGTTCTTC
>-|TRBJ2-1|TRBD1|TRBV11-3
CASSLAGQGGEQFF
TGTGCCAGCAGCTTAGCGGGACAGGGAGGTGAGCAGTTCTTC
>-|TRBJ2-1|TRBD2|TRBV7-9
CASSLGSPSGSNEQFF
TGTGCCAGCAGCTTAGGATCGCCTAGCGGAAGCAATGAGCAGTTCTTC
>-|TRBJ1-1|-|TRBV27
CASSDAASSEAFF
TGTGCCAGCAGCGACGCAGCTTCATCGGAAGCTTTCTTT
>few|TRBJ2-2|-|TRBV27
CASRPRGGGYTGELFF
TGTGCCAGCAGACCCCGGGGAGGGGGGTACACCGGGGAGCTGTTTTTT
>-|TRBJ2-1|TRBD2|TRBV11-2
CASSLEFGAGVYNEQFF
TGTGCCAGCAGCTTAGAATTTGGAGCGGGAGTTTACAATGAGCAGTTCTTC
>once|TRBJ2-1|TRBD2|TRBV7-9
CASSSDTSGVPSYNGQFF
TGTGCCAGCAGCTCAGACACTAGCGGGGTACCCTCCTACAATGGGCAGTTCTTC
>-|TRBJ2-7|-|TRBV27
CASSHKYEQYF
TGTGCCAGCAGCCATAAATACGAGCAGTACTTC
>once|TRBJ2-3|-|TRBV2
CASRMAGDTQYF
TGTGCCAGCAGAATGGCTGGGGATACGCAGTATTTT
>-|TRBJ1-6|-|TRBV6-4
CASSEQGETPLHF
TGTGCCAGCAGTGAGCAGGGAGAGACACCCCTCCACTTT
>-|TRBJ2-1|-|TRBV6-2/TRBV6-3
CASSSNEQFF
TGTGCCAGCAGCAGTAATGAGCAGTTCTTC
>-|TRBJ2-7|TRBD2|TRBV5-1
CASSRGLAGGTPYEQYF
TGCGCCAGCAGCCGGGGACTAGCGGGGGGGACTCCCTACGAGCAGTACTTC
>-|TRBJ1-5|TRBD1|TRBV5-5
CASSLDRNQPQHF
TGTGCCAGCAGTTTGGACAGGAATCAGCCCCAGCATTTT
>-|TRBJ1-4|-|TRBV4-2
CASSQSTGPEMKLFF
TGTGCCAGCAGCCAATCCACGGGCCCGGAGATGAAACTGTTTTTT
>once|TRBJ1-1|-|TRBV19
CASRRDSKAAYTEAFF
TGTGCCAGTAGAAGAGATTCCAAGGCGGCATACACTGAAGCTTTCTTT
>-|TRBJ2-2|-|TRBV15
CATSRVAGELFF
TGTGCCACCAGCAGAGTTGCCGGGGAGCTGTTTTTT
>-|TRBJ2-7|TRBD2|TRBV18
CASSPPQREGYEQYF
TGTGCCAGCTCACCACCCCAGCGGGAGGGCTACGAGCAGTACTTC
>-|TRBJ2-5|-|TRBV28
CASSFVAGRETQYF
TGTGCCAGCAGTTTCGTCGCAGGGAGAGAGACCCAGTACTTC
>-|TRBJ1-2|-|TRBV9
CASSLEGDPRYGYTF
TGTGCCAGCAGCCTGGAGGGGGACCCCCGCTATGGCTACACCTTC
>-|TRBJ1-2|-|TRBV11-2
CASSLTTGFGSYGYTF
TGTGCCAGCAGCTTAACAACAGGGTTTGGTAGCTATGGCTACACCTTC
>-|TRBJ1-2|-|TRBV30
CAWRRASIGYTF
TGTGCCTGGAGAAGGGCATCTATTGGCTACACCTTC
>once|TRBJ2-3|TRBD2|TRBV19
CASSSYSGTPTDTQYF
TGTGCCAGTAGTTCGTATAGCGGGACCCCTACAGATACGCAGTATTTT
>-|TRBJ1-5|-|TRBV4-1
CASSHARDPQPQHF
TGCGCCAGCAGCCATGCAAGAGACCCTCAGCCCCAGCATTTT
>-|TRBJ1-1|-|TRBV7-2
CASSLGGLGAFF
TGTGCCAGCAGCTTGGGGGGGTTAGGGGCTTTCTTT
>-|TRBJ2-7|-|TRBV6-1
CASSETGSDYEQYF
TGTGCCAGCAGTGAAACGGGTTCGGATTATGAGCAGTACTTC
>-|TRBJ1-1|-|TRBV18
CASSQDTLNTEAFF
TGTGCCAGCTCACAGGACACTTTGAACACTGAAGCTTTCTTT
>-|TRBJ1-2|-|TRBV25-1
CASSEGRWGDGYTF
TGTGCCAGCAGTGAAGGCAGGTGGGGCGATGGCTACACCTTC
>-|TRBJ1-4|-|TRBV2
CASNKGTAPNEKLFF
TGTGCCAGCAACAAGGGCACAGCGCCTAATGAAAAACTGTTTTTT
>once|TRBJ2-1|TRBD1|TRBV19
CASNLGTVSYNEQFF
TGTGCCAGCAACCTAGGGACAGTCTCCTACAATGAGCAGTTCTTC